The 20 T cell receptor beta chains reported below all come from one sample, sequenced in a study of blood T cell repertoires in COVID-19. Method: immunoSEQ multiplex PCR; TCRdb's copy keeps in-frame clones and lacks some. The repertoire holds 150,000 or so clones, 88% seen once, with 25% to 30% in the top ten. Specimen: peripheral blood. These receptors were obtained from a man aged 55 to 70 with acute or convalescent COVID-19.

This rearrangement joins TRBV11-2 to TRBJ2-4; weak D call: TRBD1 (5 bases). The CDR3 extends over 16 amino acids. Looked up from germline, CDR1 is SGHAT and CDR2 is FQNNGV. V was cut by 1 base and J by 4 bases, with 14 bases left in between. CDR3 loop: CASSLGPDRTKNIQYF. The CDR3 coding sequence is TGTGCCAGCAGCTTAGGGCCCGACAGAACAAAAAACATTCAGTACTTC.

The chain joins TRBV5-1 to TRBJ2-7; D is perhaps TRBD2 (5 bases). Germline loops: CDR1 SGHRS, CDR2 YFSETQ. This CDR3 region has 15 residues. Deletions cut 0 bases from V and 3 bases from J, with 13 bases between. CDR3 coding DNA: TGCGCCAGCAGCTTGGCCGAGGGAAAGAGCTACGAGCAGTACTTC. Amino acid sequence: CASSLAEGKSYEQYF. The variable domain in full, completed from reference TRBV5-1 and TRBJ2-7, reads KAGVTQTPRYLIKTRGQQVTLSCSPISGHRSVSWYQQTPGQGLQFLFEYFSETQRNKGNFPGRFSGRQFSNSRSEMNVSTLELGDSALYLCASSLAEGKSYEQYFGPGTRLTVT.

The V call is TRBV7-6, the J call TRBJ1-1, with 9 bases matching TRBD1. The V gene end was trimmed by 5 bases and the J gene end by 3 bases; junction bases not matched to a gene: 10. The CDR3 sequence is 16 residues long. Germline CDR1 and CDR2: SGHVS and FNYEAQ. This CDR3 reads CASSPTQGARYTEAFF. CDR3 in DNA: TGTGCCAGCAGCCCAACACAGGGGGCCAGGTACACTGAAGCTTTCTTT.

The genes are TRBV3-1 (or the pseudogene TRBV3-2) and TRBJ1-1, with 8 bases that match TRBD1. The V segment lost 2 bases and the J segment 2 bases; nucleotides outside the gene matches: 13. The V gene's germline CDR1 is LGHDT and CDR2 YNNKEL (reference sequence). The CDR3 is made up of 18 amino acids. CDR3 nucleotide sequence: TGTGCCAGCAGCCAATTTCCTAGGACAGGGAGAGTAAACACTGAAGCTTTCTTT. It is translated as CASSQFPRTGRVNTEAFF.

This CDR3 is CAISGPPGGSSYEQYF. DNA of the CDR3: TGTGCCATCAGTGGCCCACCCGGGGGGTCCTCCTACGAGCAGTACTTC. V gene TRBV10-3 combines with J gene TRBJ2-7, with 7 bases that match TRBD2. CDR1 ENHRY and CDR2 SYGVKD come from the germline V gene. The CDR3 is 16 amino acids. V trimming: 4 bases; J trimming: 0 bases; junction bases outside the gene matches: 9.

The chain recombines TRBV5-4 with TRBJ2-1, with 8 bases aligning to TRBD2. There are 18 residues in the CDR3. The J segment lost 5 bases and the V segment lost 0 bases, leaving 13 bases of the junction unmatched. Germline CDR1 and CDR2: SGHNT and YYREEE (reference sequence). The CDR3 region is CASSLGPRAGVGNNEQFF. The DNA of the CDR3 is TGTGCCAGCAGCTTGGGTCCCCGAGCGGGAGTAGGGAACAATGAGCAGTTCTTC.

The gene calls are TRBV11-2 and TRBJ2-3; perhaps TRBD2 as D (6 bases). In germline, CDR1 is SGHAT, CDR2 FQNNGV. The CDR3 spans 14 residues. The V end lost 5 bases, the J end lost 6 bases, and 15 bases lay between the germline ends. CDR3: CASSIRASVDTQYF. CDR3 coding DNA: TGTGCCAGCAGCATAAGGGCTAGCGTTGATACGCAGTATTTT.

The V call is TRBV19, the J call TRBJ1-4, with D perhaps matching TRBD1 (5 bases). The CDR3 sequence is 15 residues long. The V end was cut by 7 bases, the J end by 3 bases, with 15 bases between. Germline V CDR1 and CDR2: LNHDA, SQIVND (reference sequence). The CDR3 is CASTYRRGPNEKLFF. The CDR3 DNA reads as TGTGCCAGTACTTACCGGCGGGGCCCTAATGAAAAACTGTTTTTT.

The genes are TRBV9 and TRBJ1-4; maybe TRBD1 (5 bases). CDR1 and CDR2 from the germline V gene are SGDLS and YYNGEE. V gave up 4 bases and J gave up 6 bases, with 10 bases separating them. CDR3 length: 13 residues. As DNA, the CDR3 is TGTGCCAGCAGCCTATGGGGGGATGAAAAACTGTTTTTT. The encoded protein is CASSLWGDEKLFF.

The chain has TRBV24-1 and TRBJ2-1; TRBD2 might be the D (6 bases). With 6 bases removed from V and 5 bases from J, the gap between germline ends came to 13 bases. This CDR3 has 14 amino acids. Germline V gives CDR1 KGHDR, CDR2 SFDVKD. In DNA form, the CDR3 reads TGTGCCACCAGTACCCCGACTAGTAACAATGAGCAGTTCTTC. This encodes CATSTPTSNNEQFF.

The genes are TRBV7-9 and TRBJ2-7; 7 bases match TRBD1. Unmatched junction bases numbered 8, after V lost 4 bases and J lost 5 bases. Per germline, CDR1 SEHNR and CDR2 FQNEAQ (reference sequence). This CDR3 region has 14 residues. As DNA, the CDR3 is TGTGCCAGCAGCTCAGACAGGGCAAAAGACGAGCAGTACGTC. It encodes CASSSDRAKDEQYV.

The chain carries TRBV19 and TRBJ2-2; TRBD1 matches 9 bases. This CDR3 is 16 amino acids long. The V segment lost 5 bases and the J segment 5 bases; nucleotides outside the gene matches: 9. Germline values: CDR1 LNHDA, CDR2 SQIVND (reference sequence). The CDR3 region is CASSPPGTGLTGELFF. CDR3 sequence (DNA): TGTGCCAGTAGTCCCCCCGGGACAGGGCTAACCGGGGAGCTGTTTTTT.

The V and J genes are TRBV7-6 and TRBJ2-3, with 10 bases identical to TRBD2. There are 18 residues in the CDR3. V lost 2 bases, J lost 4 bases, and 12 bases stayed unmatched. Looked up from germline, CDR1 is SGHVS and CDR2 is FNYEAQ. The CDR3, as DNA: TGTGCCAGCAGCTTAAGTAAAGGGCTAGCGGGAGTCGCAGATACGCAGTATTTT. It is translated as CASSLSKGLAGVADTQYF.

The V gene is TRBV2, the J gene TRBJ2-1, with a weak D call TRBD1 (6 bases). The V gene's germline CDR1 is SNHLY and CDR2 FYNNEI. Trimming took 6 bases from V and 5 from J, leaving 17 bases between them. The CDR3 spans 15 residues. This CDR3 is CASRDRDKSNNEQFF. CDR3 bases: TGTGCCAGCAGGGACCGGGACAAATCAAACAATGAGCAGTTCTTC.

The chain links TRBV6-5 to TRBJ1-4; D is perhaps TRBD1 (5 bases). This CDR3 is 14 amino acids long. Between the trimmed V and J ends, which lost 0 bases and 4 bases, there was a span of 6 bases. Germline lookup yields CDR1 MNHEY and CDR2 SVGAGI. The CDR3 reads CASSYSRGNEKLFF. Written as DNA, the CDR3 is TGTGCCAGCAGTTACTCTAGGGGTAATGAAAAACTGTTTTTT.

CDR3 bases: TGTGCCAGTAGTATCCAAGCGGGTGTCTCCTACGAGCAGTACTTC. Translation gives CASSIQAGVSYEQYF. V usage is TRBV19 and J usage is TRBJ2-7; a possible D gene is TRBD2 (6 bases). The germline V gene encodes CDR1 LNHDA and CDR2 SQIVND (reference sequence). This CDR3 is built from 15 residues. V shed 3 bases and J shed 0 bases, with 12 bases lying between them.

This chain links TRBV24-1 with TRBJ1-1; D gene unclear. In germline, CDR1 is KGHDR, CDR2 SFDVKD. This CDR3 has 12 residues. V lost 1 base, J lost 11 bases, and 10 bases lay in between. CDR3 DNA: TGTGCCACCAGTGATTTCGCGACCGGGGCTTTCTTT. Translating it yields CATSDFATGAFF.

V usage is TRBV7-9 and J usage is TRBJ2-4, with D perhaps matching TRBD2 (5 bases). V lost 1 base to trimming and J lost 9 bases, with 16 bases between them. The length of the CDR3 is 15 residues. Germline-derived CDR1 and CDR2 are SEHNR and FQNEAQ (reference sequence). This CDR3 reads CASSLVGDLNGIQYF. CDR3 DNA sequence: TGTGCCAGCAGCTTAGTGGGAGATTTGAACGGCATTCAGTACTTC.

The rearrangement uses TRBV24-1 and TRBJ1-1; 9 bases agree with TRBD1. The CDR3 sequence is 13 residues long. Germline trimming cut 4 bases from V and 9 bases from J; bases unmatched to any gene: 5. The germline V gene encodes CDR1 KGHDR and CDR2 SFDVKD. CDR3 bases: TGTGCCACCAGTGACCGCGGGACAGGGAAAGCTTTCTTT. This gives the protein CATSDRGTGKAFF.

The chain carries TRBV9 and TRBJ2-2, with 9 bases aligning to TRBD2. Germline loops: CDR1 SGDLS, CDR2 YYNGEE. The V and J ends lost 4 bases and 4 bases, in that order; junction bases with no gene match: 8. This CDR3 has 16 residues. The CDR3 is CASSPWREGLTGELFF. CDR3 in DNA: TGTGCCAGCAGCCCATGGCGGGAGGGCCTCACCGGGGAGCTGTTTTTT.